Each of the 18 T cell receptor beta chains below was sequenced from the same sample in a study of cytomegalovirus exposure and HLA in healthy donors. TCRdb's table, derived via immunoSEQ multiplex PCR, lists solely in-frame clones and lacks some. This table has 300,000 to 400,000 clones, 80% to 90% appearing once. The sample consisted of PBMCs. The source is a woman between 18 and 29 years old in good health and CMV-seronegative.

This sequence joins TRBV19 and TRBJ1-5; 9 bases align to TRBD1. V was pared by 7 bases and J by 0 bases, with 7 bases of the junction left unmatched. Germline V gene lookup returns CDR1 LNHDA and CDR2 SQIVND (reference sequence). CDR3 length: 16 amino acids. CDR3 DNA: TGTGCCAGTATGGGACAGGGATGGTATAGCAATCAGCCCCAGCATTTT. This encodes CASMGQGWYSNQPQHF.

The chain employs TRBV2 and TRBJ1-5, with no clear D. The germline V and J ends were trimmed by 6 bases and 7 bases, with 10 bases remaining between them. In germline, CDR1 is SNHLY, CDR2 FYNNEI. The CDR3 has 12 residues. The CDR3 sequence is CASRVFSQPQHF. The CDR3 DNA reads TGTGCCAGCAGGGTTTTTAGCCAGCCCCAGCATTTT.

This sequence joins TRBV27 and TRBJ2-1; D ambiguous. This CDR3 is 13 amino acids long. From germline, CDR1 is MNHEY and CDR2 SMNVEV (reference sequence). Trimming pared 5 bases from V and 6 bases from J, leaving 11 bases between. The CDR3 coding sequence is TGTGCCAGCAGTCTCTATGTTGGCAATGAGCAGTTCTTC. Translation gives CASSLYVGNEQFF.

V and J are TRBV6-5 and TRBJ2-2, with 10 positions matching TRBD1. CDR1 MNHEY and CDR2 SVGAGI come from the germline V gene. CDR3 size: 15 residues. Unmatched junction bases numbered 3, after V lost 2 bases and J lost 6 bases. CDR3 protein: CASSYVGTGAGELFF. Here the CDR3 DNA reads TGTGCCAGCAGTTACGTCGGGACAGGGGCCGGGGAGCTGTTTTTT.

The chain joins TRBV6-1 to TRBJ2-3; 13 nucleotides align to TRBD2. CDR3 length: 14 amino acids. Germline assignment: CDR1 MNHNS and CDR2 SASEGT. J gave up 6 bases and V 5 bases, and 2 bases lay outside the gene matches. The CDR3 sequence is CASSTSGGADTQYF. CDR3 sequence (DNA): TGTGCCAGCAGTACTAGCGGGGGGGCCGATACGCAGTATTTT.

The chain employs TRBV27 and TRBJ2-7; 11 positions match TRBD1. The CDR3 totals 17 residues. Germline loops: CDR1 MNHEY, CDR2 SMNVEV (reference sequence). The V and J ends lost 6 bases and 5 bases, in that order; junction bases with no gene match: 15. The CDR3 nucleotides are TGTGCCAGCAGCAAAAAAGGTCCGGACAGGGGGCGGAACGAGCAGTACTTC. It is translated as CASSKKGPDRGRNEQYF.

This clone was counted once. The V and J genes are TRBV14 and TRBJ2-3; no firm D call. The CDR3 covers 14 residues. The V end lost 4 bases, the J end lost 1 base, and 9 bases lay between the germline ends. Germline CDR1 and CDR2: SGHDN and FVKESK. The CDR3 DNA is TGTGCCAGCAGCCGGCAGGCGCGCACAGATACGCAGTATTTT. It specifies CASSRQARTDTQYF. The whole variable domain, remainder taken from reference TRBV14 and TRBJ2-3, is EAGVTQFPSHSVIEKGQTVTLRCDPISGHDNLYWYRRVMGKEIKFLLHFVKESKQDESGMPNNRFLAERTGGTYSTLKVQPAELEDSGVYFCASSRQARTDTQYFGPGTRLTVL.

The chain is built from TRBV6-1 and TRBJ1-1, with D possibly matching TRBD1 (6 bases). This CDR3 is 16 amino acids long. The germline gives CDR1 MNHNS, CDR2 SASEGT. The V and J ends lost 3 bases and 7 bases respectively, with 21 bases between them. The CDR3 nucleotides are TGTGCCAGCAGTGATCTTGGGGGCCCCCGCCGGCATGAAGCTTTCTTT. Translated: CASSDLGGPRRHEAFF.

The rearrangement joins TRBV29-1 to TRBJ2-2, with 9 bases matching TRBD1. Per germline, CDR1 SQVTM and CDR2 ANQGSEA. Losses at the gene ends were 5 bases for V and 6 bases for J; bases not matched to a gene: 7. The CDR3 is 14 amino acids. The CDR3 here is CSVTGTGIPGELFF. The CDR3 DNA reads as TGCAGCGTTACCGGGACAGGGATCCCCGGGGAGCTGTTTTTT.

The chain has TRBV7-3 and TRBJ2-7; TRBD1 agrees at 10 bases. The ends lost 4 bases at V and 5 bases at J; junction bases unmatched: 5. CDR3 length: 14 amino acids. Germline V CDR1 and CDR2: SGHTA, FQGTGA. This CDR3 reads CASSSSGTGDEQYF. As DNA, the CDR3 is TGTGCCAGCAGCTCGTCCGGGACAGGGGACGAGCAGTACTTC.

The chain has TRBV6-1 and TRBJ2-3, with 11 bases matching TRBD2. J gave up 4 bases and V 2 bases, and 5 bases lay outside the gene matches. The CDR3 has 16 residues. The germline CDR1 and CDR2 sequences are MNHNS and SASEGT. The CDR3 protein is CASSESGTSGPDTQYF. CDR3 nucleotide sequence: TGTGCCAGCAGTGAATCCGGGACTAGCGGCCCAGATACGCAGTATTTT.

Of note for this clone: Different DNA sequences within this sample yield the same CDR3. The chain joins TRBV9 to TRBJ1-3; tentative D call: TRBD1 (5 bases). The germline V and J ends were trimmed by 0 bases and 0 bases, with 10 bases remaining between them. The CDR3 is made up of 16 amino acids. CDR1 is SGDLS, CDR2 YYNGEE, per germline. This CDR3 reads CASSVGRALSGNTIYF. DNA for the CDR3: TGTGCCAGCAGCGTAGGCAGGGCCCTCTCTGGAAACACCATATATTTT.

The rearrangement joins TRBV9 to TRBJ2-5; TRBD2 matches 9 bases. V lost 3 bases, J lost 6 bases, and 9 bases stayed unmatched. Germline CDR1 SGDLS, CDR2 YYNGEE. CDR3 length: 15 residues. CDR3 coding DNA: TGTGCCAGCAGCGGAGTAGCGGGAGCTGGGCAGACCCAGTACTTC. This translates into CASSGVAGAGQTQYF. Drawing the rest from reference TRBV9 and TRBJ2-5, the complete variable domain is DSGVTQTPKHLITATGQRVTLRCSPRSGDLSVYWYQQSLDQGLQFLIQYYNGEERAKGNILERFSAQQFPDLHSELNLSSLELGDSALYFCASSGVAGAGQTQYFGPGTRLLVL.

The rearrangement joins TRBV30 to TRBJ2-7; maybe TRBD2 (5 bases). The germline V and J ends were trimmed by 0 bases and 4 bases, with 19 bases remaining between them. The germline gives CDR1 GTSNPN, CDR2 SVGIG (reference sequence). The CDR3 runs to 16 residues. In nucleotides, the CDR3 is TGTGCCTGGAGTGTAGGGTGGAGACGGGGTGGGTACGAGCAGTACTTC. It translates to CAWSVGWRRGGYEQYF.

The V gene is TRBV5-1, the J gene TRBJ2-7, with D maybe TRBD1 (6 bases). The germline V and J ends were trimmed by 0 bases and 3 bases, with 10 bases remaining between them. The CDR3 covers 14 residues. CDR1 and CDR2 from the germline V gene are SGHRS and YFSETQ. DNA for the CDR3: TGCGCCAGCAGCTTGGGGACAGTACGCTACGAGCAGTACTTC. Protein sequence: CASSLGTVRYEQYF.

The chain couples TRBV4-2 to TRBJ2-3; TRBD2 agrees at 10 bases. Germline V gene data show CDR1 as LGHNA and CDR2 as YNFKEQ. Unmatched junction bases numbered 7, after V lost 2 bases and J lost 2 bases. This CDR3 has 17 amino acids. The CDR3 nucleotides read TGTGCCAGCAGCCAACTGACTAGCGGGCCCCCCACAGATACGCAGTATTTT. It translates to CASSQLTSGPPTDTQYF.

With regard to this clone: This may come from a read error, since a much larger clone is one base off. This chain connects TRBV4-1 to TRBJ1-2, with 8 bases fitting TRBD1. V lost 0 bases and J lost 5; bases outside the gene matches: 5. The CDR3 is 15 amino acids. Germline V gene lookup returns CDR1 MGHRA and CDR2 YSYEKL. CDR3 in DNA: TGCGCCAGCAGCCAAGATCAGGGGGCACGATATGGCTACACCTTC. Its protein is CASSQDQGARYGYTF.

The chain links TRBV25-1 to TRBJ2-1; 9 bases agree with TRBD2. The CDR3 loop spans 15 amino acids. J lost 5 bases, V lost 6 bases, and 8 bases had no gene match. The germline V gene has CDR1 MGHDK and CDR2 SYGVNS. The chain's CDR3 is CASRASGLANNEQFF. DNA for the CDR3: TGTGCCAGCAGGGCCTCGGGACTAGCCAACAATGAGCAGTTCTTC.